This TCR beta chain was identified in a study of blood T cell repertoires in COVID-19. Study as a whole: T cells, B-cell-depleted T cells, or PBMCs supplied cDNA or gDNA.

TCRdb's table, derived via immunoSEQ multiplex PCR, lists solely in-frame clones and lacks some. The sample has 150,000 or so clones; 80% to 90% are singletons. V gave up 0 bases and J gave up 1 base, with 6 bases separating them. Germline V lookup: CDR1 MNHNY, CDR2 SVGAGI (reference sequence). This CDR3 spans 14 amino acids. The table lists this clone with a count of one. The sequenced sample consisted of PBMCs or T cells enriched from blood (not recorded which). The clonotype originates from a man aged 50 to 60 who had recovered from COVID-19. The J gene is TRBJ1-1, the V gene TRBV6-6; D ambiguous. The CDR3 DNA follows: TGTGCCAGCAGTTACTCAAACAGGAACACTGAAGCTTTCTTT. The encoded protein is CASSYSNRNTEAFF.